Following are 14 T cell receptor beta chains from one sample sequenced in a study of blood T cell repertoires in COVID-19. Libraries were prepared by immunoSEQ multiplex PCR; TCRdb keeps only in-frame clonotypes and omits some of them. The sample holds around 200,000 clones, around 85% seen once. The sample taken for sequencing was peripheral blood. These receptors all come from a man between 65 and 80 years old with active or convalescent COVID-19.

This chain connects TRBV7-2 to TRBJ1-5, with D perhaps matching TRBD1 (5 bases). Trimming shortened V by 1 base and J by 6 bases, and 10 bases separated the two germline ends. The CDR3 sequence is 14 residues long. The germline V gene encodes CDR1 SGHTA and CDR2 FQGNSA. The CDR3 coding sequence is TGTGCCAGCAGCTTAGGACAGCCCGGTCAGCCCCAGCATTTT. This codes for CASSLGQPGQPQHF.

The chain uses TRBV18 and TRBJ1-2; 7 bases line up with TRBD1. V shed 1 base and J 3 bases; nucleotides not matched to a gene: 2. From germline, CDR1 is KGHSH and CDR2 LQKENI. The CDR3 runs 14 residues. This CDR3 reads CASSPQGADYGYTF. CDR3 coding DNA: TGTGCCAGCTCACCACAGGGGGCGGACTATGGCTACACCTTC.

The rearrangement joins TRBV29-1 to TRBJ2-3; D is uncertain. The ends were cut back, 5 bases at V and 2 bases at J, with 17 bases in the middle. Germline loops: CDR1 SQVTM, CDR2 ANQGSEA. The CDR3 contains 15 residues. The CDR3 sequence is CSVSSGLYFTDTQYF. The DNA for the CDR3 is TGCAGCGTTTCGTCAGGCCTGTACTTCACAGATACGCAGTATTTT.

This clone was detected once. The chain is built from TRBV6-1 and TRBJ1-3, with 9 bases fitting TRBD1. V lost 6 bases to trimming and J lost 3 bases; unmatched junction nucleotides: 6. This CDR3 has 15 residues. The germline V gene has CDR1 MNHNS and CDR2 SASEGT. CDR3 in DNA: TGTGCCAGCAGAAGGGACAGGGAAGGTGGAAACACCATATATTTT. This encodes CASRRDREGGNTIYF.

The chain joins TRBV28 to TRBJ2-1, with D perhaps matching TRBD1 (6 bases). V lost 5 bases to trimming and J lost 1 base, with 12 bases between them. The CDR3 length is 15 residues. The V gene's germline CDR1 is MDHEN and CDR2 SYDVKM. Here the CDR3 DNA reads TGTGCCAGCAGTAAACTCGGACAGTCCTACAATGAGCAGTTCTTC. It yields the protein CASSKLGQSYNEQFF.

The chain joins TRBV7-8 to TRBJ1-2; no definite D call. The V end was cut by 3 bases, the J end by 2 bases, with 7 bases between. The CDR3 runs to 13 residues. CDR1 and CDR2 (germline): SGHVS, FQNEAQ. The CDR3 nucleotides read TGTGCCAGCAGCTTCCAAGCAAACTATGGCTACACCTTC. Translating it yields CASSFQANYGYTF.

The rearrangement joins TRBV27 to TRBJ2-7; 8 bases match TRBD1. This CDR3 has 15 amino acids. Germline V gene data show CDR1 as MNHEY and CDR2 as SMNVEV (reference sequence). V shed 6 bases and J 0 bases; nucleotides not matched to a gene: 7. CDR3 in DNA: TGTGCCAGCAGCTCACAAGGACAGGGCTCCTACGAGCAGTACTTC. Translated, it gives CASSSQGQGSYEQYF.

The V gene is TRBV29-1, the J gene TRBJ1-1; D call uncertain. V was pared by 3 bases and J by 1 base, with 9 bases between. The CDR3 spans 13 residues. CDR1 and CDR2 from the germline V gene are SQVTM and ANQGSEA. This chain's CDR3 is CSVEGQQNTEAFF. The CDR3, as DNA: TGCAGCGTTGAGGGCCAGCAGAACACTGAAGCTTTCTTT.

The rearrangement links TRBV6-2 or TRBV6-3 to TRBJ1-1; D possibly corresponds to TRBD1 (5 bases). This CDR3 has 14 residues. Germline V gene data show CDR1 as MNHEY and CDR2 as SVGEGT. Deletions cut 2 bases from V and 3 bases from J, with 10 bases between. For the CDR3, the DNA is TGTGCCAGCAGTTACGGGGCGGTTCACACTGAAGCTTTCTTT. Translation gives CASSYGAVHTEAFF.

The chain links TRBV6-5 to TRBJ1-6, with TRBD1 as a possible D gene (5 bases). V lost 0 bases to trimming and J lost 5 bases, with 8 bases between them. Germline-derived CDR1 and CDR2 are MNHEY and SVGAGI. CDR3 size: 15 residues. CDR3 DNA: TGTGCCAGCAGTTACTCGAAGGGGAATAATTCACCCCTCCACTTT. Translating it yields CASSYSKGNNSPLHF.

The chain carries TRBV28 and TRBJ2-7; 7 nucleotides agree with TRBD1. Germline CDR1 MDHEN, CDR2 SYDVKM. V was pared by 1 base and J by 2 bases, with 5 bases of the junction left unmatched. This CDR3 region has 15 residues. This CDR3 reads CASSLSDRSTYEQYF. The DNA of the CDR3 is TGTGCCAGCAGTTTATCGGACAGGAGTACCTACGAGCAGTACTTC. Full variable domain (outside the CDR3, taken from reference TRBV28 and TRBJ2-7): DVKVTQSSRYLVKRTGEKVFLECVQDMDHENMFWYRQDPGLGLRLIYFSYDVKMKEKGDIPEGYSVSREKKERFSLILESASTNQTSMYLCASSLSDRSTYEQYFGPGTRLTVT.

J is TRBJ2-3 and V is TRBV6-6; D is unresolved. Germline V lookup: CDR1 MNHNY, CDR2 SVGAGI (reference sequence). V gave up 6 bases and J gave up 0 bases, with 4 bases separating them. This CDR3 region has 12 residues. The CDR3 DNA sequence: TGTGCCAGCAGCTCCAGCACAGATACGCAGTATTTT. Protein sequence: CASSSSTDTQYF.

The rearrangement joins TRBV15 to TRBJ1-2, with TRBD1 matching 11 bases. The germline V gene encodes CDR1 LNHNV and CDR2 YYDKDF (reference sequence). V dropped 1 base and J dropped 7; count of bases not matched to a gene: 2. This CDR3 spans 14 amino acids. CDR3 protein: CATSRGDRGTGYTF. The CDR3 DNA sequence: TGTGCCACCAGCAGAGGGGACAGGGGGACTGGCTACACCTTC.

J is TRBJ2-7 and V is TRBV5-1; 14 nucleotides agree with TRBD2. This CDR3 has 16 residues. Losses at the gene ends were 4 bases for V and 4 bases for J; bases not matched to a gene: 7. Germline CDR1 SGHRS, CDR2 YFSETQ. The CDR3: CASSQGTSGSGYEQYF. Written as DNA, the CDR3 is TGCGCCAGCAGCCAGGGGACTAGCGGGAGCGGTTACGAGCAGTACTTC.